This T cell receptor (beta chain) was sequenced in a study of OX40 agonist ivuxolimab in advanced cancers. Turning to the study itself: Ivuxolimab is an agonistic anti-OX40 (CD134) antibody, and patients were treated with it. Dose-escalation subjects each had hepatocellular carcinoma, melanoma, renal cell or head and neck cancer. Three patients, one with hepatocellular carcinoma and two with cutaneous melanoma, responded partially.

V trimming: 5 bases; J trimming: 3 bases; junction bases outside the gene matches: 5. Per the germline V gene, CDR1 is LNHDA and CDR2 is SQIVND (reference sequence). The CDR3 spans 14 residues. Some clones are missing from TCRdb's copy, which holds only in-frame ones; the method was immunoSEQ multiplex PCR. The sample comprises about 77,000 clones, 65% to 85% of which are singletons, and roughly 4.8% rests with the top ten. The TCR originated in an adult with an advanced solid tumor such as melanoma, head and neck, liver or kidney cancer. Sequences were derived from CD4+ or CD8+ T cells sorted from blood, sampled in a trial of the OX40 agonist ivuxolimab. The chain recombines TRBV19 with TRBJ2-7; TRBD2 aligns across 9 bases. The CDR3 DNA is TGTGCCAGTAGTGCAGCGGGAGGTGGCTACGAGCAGTACTTC. It codes for CASSAAGGGYEQYF.